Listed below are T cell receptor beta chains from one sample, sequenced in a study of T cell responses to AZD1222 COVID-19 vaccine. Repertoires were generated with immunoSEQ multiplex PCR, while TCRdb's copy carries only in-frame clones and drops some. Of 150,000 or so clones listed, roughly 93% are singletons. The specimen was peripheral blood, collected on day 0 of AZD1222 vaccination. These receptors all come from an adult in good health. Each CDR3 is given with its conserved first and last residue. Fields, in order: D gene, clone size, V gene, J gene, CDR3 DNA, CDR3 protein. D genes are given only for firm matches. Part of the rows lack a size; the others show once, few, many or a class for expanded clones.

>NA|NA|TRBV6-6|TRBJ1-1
TGTGCCAGCAGCTTAGAGAAGTATGGCACTGAAGCTTTCTTT
CASSLEKYGTEAFF
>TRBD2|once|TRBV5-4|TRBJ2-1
TGTGCCAGCAGCCCAGGGACTAGCGGGGTCCAGCTAACCAATGAGCAGTTCTTC
CASSPGTSGVQLTNEQFF
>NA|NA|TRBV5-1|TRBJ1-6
TGCGCCAGCAGCTTGGGCAGCCTGAAGTCACCCCTCCACTTT
CASSLGSLKSPLHF
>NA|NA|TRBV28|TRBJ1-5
TGTGCCAGCAGCTCCTCTAAAGGCTCTATTTCTCGCAATCAGCCCCAGCATTTT
CASSSSKGSISRNQPQHF
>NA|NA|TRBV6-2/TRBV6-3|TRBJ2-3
TGTGCCAGCAGTTACAGGGGGAGCCCCCCGTATTTT
CASSYRGSPPYF
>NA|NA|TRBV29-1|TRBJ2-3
TGCAGCGTCCGAGGACGGAACACAGATACGCAGTATTTT
CSVRGRNTDTQYF
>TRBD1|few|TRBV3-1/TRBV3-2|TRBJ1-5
TGTGCCAGCAGTTACGGGACAGGGGGCAATCAGCCCCAGCATTTT
CASSYGTGGNQPQHF
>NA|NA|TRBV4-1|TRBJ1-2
TGCGCCAGCAGCCACCCCCAGGGCTCGACTGCTAACTATGGCTACACCTTC
CASSHPQGSTANYGYTF
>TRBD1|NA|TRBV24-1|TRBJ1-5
TGTGCCACCAGTGATGGAGGACAGGGACGCCAGCCCCAGCATTTT
CATSDGGQGRQPQHF
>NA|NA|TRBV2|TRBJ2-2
TGTGCCAGCAGTGAAGAGGGTCAGGGGACCGGGGAGCTGTTTTTT
CASSEEGQGTGELFF
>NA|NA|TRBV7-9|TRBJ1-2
TGTGCCAGCAGCTTAGTCCGAGGACCCAATGGCTACACCTTC
CASSLVRGPNGYTF
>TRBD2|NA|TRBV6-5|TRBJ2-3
TGTGCCAGTCGCCATAGCGGGGGATCGGGGGATACGCAGTATTTT
CASRHSGGSGDTQYF
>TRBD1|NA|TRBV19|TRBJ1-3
TGTGCCAGTAGTATAGTAACAGGGGGCTTTGGAAACACCATATATTTT
CASSIVTGGFGNTIYF
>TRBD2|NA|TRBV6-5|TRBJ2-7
TGTGCCAGCAGTTCACTTAAGTGGCGGGGGTTATACGAGCAGTACTTC
CASSSLKWRGLYEQYF
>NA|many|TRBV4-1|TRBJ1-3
TGCGCCAGCAGCCAAGATTCGAATGTGGGAAACACCATATATTTT
CASSQDSNVGNTIYF
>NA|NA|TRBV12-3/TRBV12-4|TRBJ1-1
TGTGCCAGCAGTTTGGGCGGGAACACTGAAGCTTTCTTT
CASSLGGNTEAFF
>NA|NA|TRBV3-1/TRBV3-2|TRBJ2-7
TGTGCCAGCAGCCAAGATCGTAATCCGGCAGGGTTGCACTTC
CASSQDRNPAGLHF
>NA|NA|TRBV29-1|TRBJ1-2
TGCAGCGCTGATGACAGAGGCTATAACTATGGCTACACCTTC
CSADDRGYNYGYTF
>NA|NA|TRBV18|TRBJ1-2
TGTGCCAGCTCACCACGGTCAATTGGCTACACCTTC
CASSPRSIGYTF
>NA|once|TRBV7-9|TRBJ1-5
TGTGCCAGCAGCCGACAGGTAGATCAGCCCCAGCATTTT
CASSRQVDQPQHF
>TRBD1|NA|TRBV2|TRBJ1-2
TGTGCCAGCAGGGACAGGGGTCAGGGCTACACCTTC
CASRDRGQGYTF
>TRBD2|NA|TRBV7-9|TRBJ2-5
TGTGCCAGCAGCCCCCGGGGTAGCGGGGGGATCCAAGAGACCCAGTACTTC
CASSPRGSGGIQETQYF
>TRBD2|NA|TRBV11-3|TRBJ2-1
TGTGCCAGCAGGCGGGGGGGTGCCCTCAATGAGCAGTTCTTC
CASRRGGALNEQFF